The T cell receptor (beta chain) described here comes from a study of T cell responses to AZD1222 COVID-19 vaccine. Findings and caveats of the study: Donors were chiefly white British, with a greater number of females, and clonal diversity was perhaps underestimated. Regions left unmutated in variants are reportedly the target of nearly half of spike-specific TCRs.

It was second doses at about 4 or about 12 weeks that were pooled. Of note for this clone: Its cognate antigen is unknown.

Clones were sequenced by immunoSEQ multiplex PCR, and TCRdb holds only the in-frame ones, with some missing. The profile shows 100,000 to 150,000 clones, roughly 85% of them singletons. This CDR3 spans 15 amino acids. CDR1 and CDR2 from the germline V gene are GTSNPN and SVGIG (reference sequence). Trimming took 3 bases from V and 8 from J, leaving 19 bases between them. The chain carries TRBV30 and TRBJ1-4; D remains ambiguous. This sequence was found in an adult who received the AZD1222 COVID-19 vaccine. The input for sequencing was peripheral blood, taken 28 days after the second AZD1222 dose. CDR3 region: CAWRKLRITGEKLFF. CDR3 in DNA: TGTGCCTGGAGAAAGCTCAGGATCACCGGAGAAAAACTGTTTTTT.